The entry below gives a single T cell receptor (beta chain) sequence along with its context. These data are taken from a study of patients and donors after allogeneic stem cell transplantation. TCRdb processed the RT-PCR reads anew with MiXCR; each CDR3 protein has one entry. Seen here are hundreds of thousands of distinct CDR3 sequences, around two fifths observed once, and the top ten hold more than 9%. The CDR3 has 17 amino acids. CDR1 is SEHNR, CDR2 FQNEAQ, per germline (reference sequence). V gave up 5 bases and J gave up 0 bases; unmatched junction bases: 13. The specimen sequenced was blood, either unsorted or a sorted T cell fraction (not recorded which). The sequence was collected from a human donor who was either an allogeneic HSCT recipient or a stem cell or donor lymphocyte infusion donor (not recorded which). It is not recorded whose cells these are; they may come from a transplant donor. The chain carries TRBV7-9 and TRBJ2-7; 7 bases align to TRBD1. This CDR3 is CASSTPQGPTNSYEQYF. DNA of the CDR3: TGTGCCAGCAGCACGCCACAGGGGCCTACGAACTCCTACGAGCAGTACTTC.